A selection of T cell receptor beta chains follows, all from one sample in a study of regulatory dendritic cells for organ transplantation. The method was immunoSEQ multiplex PCR; TCRdb's version includes in-frame clones alone and lacks a portion of them. The sample yields more than 10,000 clones, roughly three quarters seen once. Their target antigens are unknown. Sequencing input: naive CD8+ T cells from blood cultured with regulatory dendritic cells. Receptors originate from a human donor in good health. The CDR3 runs from the conserved cysteine through the conserved F or W. Each record gives: D gene, J gene, clone size, V gene, CDR3 DNA, CDR3 protein. The D gene is left open where the match is weak. A clone size is listed for some rows: how often the clone was seen (once, few, many), or a class if it is expanded.

D gene: -
J gene: TRBJ1-6
clone size: -
V gene: TRBV4-1
CDR3 DNA: TGCGCCAGCAGCCAAATAGATGGTTCACCCCTCCACTTT
CDR3 protein: CASSQIDGSPLHF

D gene: -
J gene: TRBJ1-5
clone size: -
V gene: TRBV27
CDR3 DNA: TGTGCCAGCAGTTTGTTTGCAGGGAGCAATCAGCCCCAGCATTTT
CDR3 protein: CASSLFAGSNQPQHF

D gene: TRBD1
J gene: TRBJ2-2
clone size: -
V gene: TRBV11-2
CDR3 DNA: TGTGCCAGCAGCTTAATAGGGGGCCCCGGGGAGCTGTTTTTT
CDR3 protein: CASSLIGGPGELFF

D gene: TRBD1
J gene: TRBJ2-7
clone size: -
V gene: TRBV4-2
CDR3 DNA: TGTGCCAGCAGCCAAGAGGGACAGGGTAACTACGAGCAGTACTTC
CDR3 protein: CASSQEGQGNYEQYF

D gene: -
J gene: TRBJ2-7
clone size: few
V gene: TRBV14
CDR3 DNA: TGTGCCAGCAGCACCGGGACAAAGCAGTACTTC
CDR3 protein: CASSTGTKQYF

D gene: TRBD1
J gene: TRBJ1-4
clone size: -
V gene: TRBV27
CDR3 DNA: TGTGCCAGCACTACGAAAATCTTCGGGACAGAAAATGAAAAACTGTTTTTT
CDR3 protein: CASTTKIFGTENEKLFF

D gene: TRBD2
J gene: TRBJ2-1
clone size: few
V gene: TRBV27
CDR3 DNA: TGTGCCAGCAGTTCCGGGACTAGCGGAGGGAATGAGCAGTTCTTC
CDR3 protein: CASSSGTSGGNEQFF

D gene: TRBD1
J gene: TRBJ1-1
clone size: -
V gene: TRBV7-9
CDR3 DNA: TGTGCCAGCAGCTCCGGGACAGGGCTACCGGAGTCTGAAGCTTTCTTT
CDR3 protein: CASSSGTGLPESEAFF

D gene: -
J gene: TRBJ1-1
clone size: -
V gene: TRBV5-6
CDR3 DNA: TGTGCCAGCAGCTTCGGCAGCACTAAAGCTTTCTTT
CDR3 protein: CASSFGSTKAFF

D gene: TRBD2
J gene: TRBJ2-3
clone size: once
V gene: TRBV9
CDR3 DNA: TGTGCCAGCAGCGTAGCTGAGCGGGGGCTTACAGATACGCAGTATTTT
CDR3 protein: CASSVAERGLTDTQYF

D gene: -
J gene: TRBJ2-1
clone size: -
V gene: TRBV27
CDR3 DNA: TGTGCCACCAAGACAGGCTACAATGAGCAGTTCTTC
CDR3 protein: CATKTGYNEQFF

D gene: -
J gene: TRBJ2-7
clone size: -
V gene: TRBV2
CDR3 DNA: TGTGCCAGCACCATGCAAAACACCTACGAGCAGTACTTC
CDR3 protein: CASTMQNTYEQYF

D gene: TRBD2
J gene: TRBJ2-7
clone size: -
V gene: TRBV5-5
CDR3 DNA: TGTGCCAGCAGCTTGCGTAGCGGGGGTGGTTCCTACGAGCAGTACTTC
CDR3 protein: CASSLRSGGGSYEQYF

D gene: -
J gene: TRBJ1-4
clone size: -
V gene: TRBV11-3
CDR3 DNA: TGTGCCAGCAGCTTATCGGCGACCGGGAAACTGTTTTTT
CDR3 protein: CASSLSATGKLFF

D gene: -
J gene: TRBJ2-3
clone size: -
V gene: TRBV5-5
CDR3 DNA: TGTGCCAGCAGCTTGGAAAGCGCTTCTGGCACAGATACGCAGTATTTT
CDR3 protein: CASSLESASGTDTQYF